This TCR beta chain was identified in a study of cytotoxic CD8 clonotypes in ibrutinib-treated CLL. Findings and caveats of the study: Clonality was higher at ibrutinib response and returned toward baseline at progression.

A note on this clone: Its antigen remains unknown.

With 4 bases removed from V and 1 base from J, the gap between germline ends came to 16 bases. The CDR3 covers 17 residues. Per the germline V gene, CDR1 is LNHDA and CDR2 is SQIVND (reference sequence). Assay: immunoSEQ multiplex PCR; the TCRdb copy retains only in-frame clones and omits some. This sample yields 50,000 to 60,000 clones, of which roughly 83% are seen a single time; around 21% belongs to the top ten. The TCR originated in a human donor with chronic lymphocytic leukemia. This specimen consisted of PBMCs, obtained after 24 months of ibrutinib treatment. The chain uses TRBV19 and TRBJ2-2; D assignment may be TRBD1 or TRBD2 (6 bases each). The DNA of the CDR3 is TGTGCCAGTAGTAGGGGCCCGGGGGCGGGGAACACCGGGGAGCTGTTTTTT. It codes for CASSRGPGAGNTGELFF.